The clone carrying this T cell receptor beta chain showed up just once. Antigen: not known. These data come from a study of T cell responses to AZD1222 COVID-19 vaccine. Study information: Second doses were pooled across both intervals (about 4 or about 12 weeks).

The CDR3 covers 12 residues. CDR1 SEHNR and CDR2 FQNEAQ come from the germline V gene (reference sequence). Unmatched junction bases numbered 3, after V lost 8 bases and J lost 3 bases. General observations from the study: Donor demographics were predominantly white British with a female majority; clonal diversity may be underestimated. Repertoires were obtained only post-peak T cell response. Reportedly, nearly half the spike-specific TCRs target unmutated variant regions.

Here immunoSEQ multiplex PCR was the method, and the copy in TCRdb shows in-frame clones only, minus some. The sample holds about 170,000 clones; approximately 86% are singletons and the top ten take about 2.8%. This chain connects TRBV7-9 to TRBJ2-5; 7 positions match TRBD1. The starting material was peripheral blood, obtained on day 0 of AZD1222 vaccination. The TCR comes from an adult in good health. CDR3 amino acids: CASVRGKETQYF. CDR3 nucleotide sequence: TGTGCCAGCGTCAGGGGGAAAGAGACCCAGTACTTC.